The clone carrying this T cell receptor beta chain was observed at least ten times. RNA transcripts yielded amplified TCR beta CDR3 regions. A first-round RT-PCR of the TCR CDR3 used the HTBI primer set. TCRdb re-called the multiplex PCR reads through MiXCR, storing one row per CDR3 protein. The table records 700,000 or so distinct CDR3 sequences, approximately 16% of them present only once. Patients having uncontrolled infection, another autoimmune disease, pregnancy or lactation were not included. Diagnosing involved the use of clinical symptoms, serum thyroxine and TRAb, thyroid ultrasound and orbital computed tomography. An approximately 10 ml volume of fresh peripheral blood provided the PBMCs. These data are taken from a study of T cells in Graves' hyperthyroidism and ophthalmopathy. Study-level background: Pretreatment peripheral blood was obtained at initial diagnosis.

The CDR3 is made up of 14 amino acids. The ends were cut back, 5 bases at V and 4 bases at J, with 14 bases in the middle. Germline V lookup: CDR1 MNHEY, CDR2 SMNVEV (reference sequence). This TCR was recovered from a man between 18 and 35 years old with Graves' hyperthyroidism. Sequences were obtained from blood. The chain combines TRBV27 with TRBJ1-1, with D hard to call. DNA for the CDR3: TGTGCCAGCAGTCAACGACAAAGGGCCACTGAAGCTTTCTTT. Translated, it gives CASSQRQRATEAFF.